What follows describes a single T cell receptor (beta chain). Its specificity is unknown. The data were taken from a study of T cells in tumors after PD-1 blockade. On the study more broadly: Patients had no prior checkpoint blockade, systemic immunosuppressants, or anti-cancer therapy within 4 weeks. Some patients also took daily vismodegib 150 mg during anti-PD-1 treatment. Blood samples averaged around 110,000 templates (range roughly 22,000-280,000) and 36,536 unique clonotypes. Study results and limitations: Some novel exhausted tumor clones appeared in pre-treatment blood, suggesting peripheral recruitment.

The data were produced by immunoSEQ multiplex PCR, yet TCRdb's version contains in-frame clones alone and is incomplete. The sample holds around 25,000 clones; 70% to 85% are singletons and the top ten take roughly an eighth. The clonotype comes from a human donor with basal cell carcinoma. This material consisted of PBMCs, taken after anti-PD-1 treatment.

The CDR3 reads CASSQGLYTEAFF. CDR3 DNA sequence: TGTGCCAGCAGCCAAGGATTGTACACTGAAGCTTTCTTT. The V gene is TRBV14, the J gene TRBJ1-1; no definite D call. CDR1 and CDR2 from the germline V gene are SGHDN and FVKESK. The CDR3 is 13 amino acids. V was trimmed by 1 base and J by 3 bases, leaving 6 bases between them.